The present T cell receptor beta chain was sequenced within a study of T cell changes during pregnancy in multiple sclerosis. Measured with immunoSEQ multiplex PCR; TCRdb has only the in-frame clones, and not every one. The table shows around 16,000 clones, with 83% occurring only once. The TCR was taken from a female donor in good health, enrolled as a control in a pregnancy study. The input for sequencing was CD8+ T cells from peripheral blood mononuclear cells, taken after pregnancy.

CDR3 residues: CASSPTGAPSYEQYF. The CDR3 nucleotides are TGTGCCAGCAGTCCCACAGGGGCCCCCTCCTACGAGCAGTACTTC. The rearrangement links TRBV28 to TRBJ2-7; 7 bases are a match to TRBD1. V shed 5 bases, J shed 0 bases, and the junction held 7 bases outside the gene matches. Germline values: CDR1 MDHEN, CDR2 SYDVKM. CDR3 length equals 15 residues.